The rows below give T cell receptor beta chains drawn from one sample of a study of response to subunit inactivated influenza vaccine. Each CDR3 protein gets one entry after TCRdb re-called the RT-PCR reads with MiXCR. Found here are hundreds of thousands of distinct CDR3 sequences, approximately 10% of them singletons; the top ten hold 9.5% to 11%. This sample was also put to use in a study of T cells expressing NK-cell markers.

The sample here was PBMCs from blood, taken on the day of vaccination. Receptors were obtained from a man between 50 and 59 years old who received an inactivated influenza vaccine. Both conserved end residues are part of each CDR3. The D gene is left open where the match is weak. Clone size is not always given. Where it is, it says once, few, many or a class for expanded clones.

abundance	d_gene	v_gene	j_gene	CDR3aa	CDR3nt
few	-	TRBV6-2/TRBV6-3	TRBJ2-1	CASISQGGGTYNEQFF	TGTGCCAGCATCTCCCAGGGCGGCGGAACCTACAATGAGCAGTTCTTC
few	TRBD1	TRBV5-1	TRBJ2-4	CASSLWYQDRGRIQYF	TGCGCCAGCAGCTTGTGGTACCAAGACAGGGGCCGGATTCAGTACTTC
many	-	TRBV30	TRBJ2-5	CAWSAGTPSETQYF	TGTGCCTGGAGTGCCGGGACCCCCTCGGAGACCCAGTACTTC
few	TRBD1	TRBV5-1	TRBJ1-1	CASSLGLTGGTEAFF	TGCGCCAGCAGCTTGGGGCTCACAGGGGGCACTGAAGCTTTCTTT
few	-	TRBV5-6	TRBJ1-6	CASSLGHSLNSPLHF	TGTGCCAGCAGCTTGGGTCACAGCCTTAATTCACCCCTCCACTTT
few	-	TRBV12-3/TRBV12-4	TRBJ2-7	CASSFRRVYEQYF	TGTGCCAGCAGTTTCAGGAGGGTCTACGAGCAGTACTTC
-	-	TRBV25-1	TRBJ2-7	CASSEFNTDYEQYF	TGTGCCAGCAGTGAATTCAACACAGACTACGAGCAGTACTTC
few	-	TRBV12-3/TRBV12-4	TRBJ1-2	CASNNGYGYTF	TGTGCCAGCAACAACGGGTATGGCTACACCTTC
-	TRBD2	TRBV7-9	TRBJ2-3	CASSLLAGTKDTQYF	TGTGCCAGCAGCTTACTAGCGGGGACGAAAGATACGCAGTATTTT
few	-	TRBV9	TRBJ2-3	CASSASADTQYF	TGTGCCAGCAGCGCGAGCGCAGATACGCAGTATTTT
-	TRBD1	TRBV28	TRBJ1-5	CASRRQGQNQPQHF	TGTGCCAGCCGTAGACAGGGGCAGAATCAGCCCCAGCATTTT
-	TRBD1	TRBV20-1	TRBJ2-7	CSANDRVDEQYF	TGCAGTGCTAACGACAGGGTCGACGAGCAGTACTTC
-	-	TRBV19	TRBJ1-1	CASSIDMGRTEAFF	TGTGCCAGTAGTATAGACATGGGGAGAACTGAAGCTTTCTTT
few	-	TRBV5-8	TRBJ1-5	CASSFSQNQPQHF	TGTGCCAGCAGCTTTTCACAGAATCAGCCCCAGCATTTT
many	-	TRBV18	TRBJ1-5	CASSPDAAGNQPQHF	TGTGCCAGCTCACCAGACGCCGCTGGCAATCAGCCCCAGCATTTT
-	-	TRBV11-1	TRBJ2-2	CASSPRDQGRYTGELFF	TGTGCCAGCAGCCCGAGAGATCAGGGGAGGTACACCGGGGAGCTGTTTTTT
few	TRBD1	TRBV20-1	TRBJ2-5	CSATSMDRVETQYF	TGCAGTGCTACCTCAATGGACAGGGTTGAGACCCAGTACTTC
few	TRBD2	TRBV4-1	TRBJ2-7	CASSQLAVTTYEQYF	TGCGCCAGCAGCCAGCTAGCGGTAACAACCTACGAGCAGTACTTC
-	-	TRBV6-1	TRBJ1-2	CASSPPGWRGYGYTF	TGTGCCAGCAGTCCCCCTGGGTGGAGAGGCTATGGCTACACCTTC
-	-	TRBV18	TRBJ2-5	CASSPRQGGRETQYF	TGTGCCAGCTCACCAAGGCAGGGGGGACGAGAGACCCAGTACTTC
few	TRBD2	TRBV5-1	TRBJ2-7	CASSIHSGREYF	TGCGCCAGCAGCATACACAGCGGGAGGGAGTACTTC
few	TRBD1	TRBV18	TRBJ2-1	CASSPPGQGAFNEQFF	TGTGCCAGCTCACCGCCGGGACAGGGGGCATTCAATGAGCAGTTCTTC
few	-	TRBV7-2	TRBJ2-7	CASNGGLKNEQYF	TGTGCCAGCAATGGGGGTTTGAAGAACGAGCAGTACTTC
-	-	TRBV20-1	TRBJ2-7	CSARVPGSSSYEQYF	TGCAGTGCTAGGGTTCCTGGTTCGAGCTCCTACGAGCAGTACTTC
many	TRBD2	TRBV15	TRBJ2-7	CATSREGLAGGEQYF	TGTGCCACCAGCAGGGAGGGACTAGCGGGAGGCGAGCAGTACTTC
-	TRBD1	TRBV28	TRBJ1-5	CASSTSGGFQPQHF	TGTGCCAGCAGTACCTCAGGGGGTTTTCAGCCCCAGCATTTT
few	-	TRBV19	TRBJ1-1	CASGMREAFF	TGTGCCAGTGGGATGCGTGAAGCTTTCTTT
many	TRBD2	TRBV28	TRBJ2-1	CASSLLVAGGNEQFF	TGTGCCAGCAGTTTATTGGTAGCGGGCGGGAATGAGCAGTTCTTC
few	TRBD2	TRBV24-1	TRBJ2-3	CATSEPRTGKGAGLTDTQYF	TGTGCCACCAGTGAACCTCGGACCGGGAAGGGAGCGGGACTCACAGATACGCAGTATTTT
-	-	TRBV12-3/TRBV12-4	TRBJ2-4	CASSSWVAKNIQYF	TGTGCCAGCAGTTCGTGGGTAGCCAAAAACATTCAGTACTTC
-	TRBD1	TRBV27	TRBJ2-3	CASSFLGQVKGDTQYF	TGTGCCAGCAGTTTCCTCGGACAGGTGAAGGGAGATACGCAGTATTTT
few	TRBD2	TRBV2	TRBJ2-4	CASSEGASGKNIQYF	TGTGCCAGCAGTGAAGGGGCTAGCGGAAAAAACATTCAGTACTTC
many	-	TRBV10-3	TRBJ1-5	CAISEGGDRNQPQHF	TGTGCCATCAGTGAGGGCGGAGATCGCAATCAGCCCCAGCATTTT
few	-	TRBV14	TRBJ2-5	CASSQDPGWDQYF	TGTGCCAGCAGCCAAGATCCAGGGTGGGACCAGTACTTC
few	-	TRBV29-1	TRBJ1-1	CSVESPRGRRNTEAFF	TGCAGCGTTGAATCCCCCAGAGGCAGAAGAAACACTGAAGCTTTCTTT
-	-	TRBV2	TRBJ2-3	CASSEEGVGADTQYF	TGTGCCAGCAGTGAAGAGGGAGTTGGCGCAGATACGCAGTATTTT
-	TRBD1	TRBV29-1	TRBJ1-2	CSVIGQDGGYTF	TGCAGCGTCATAGGACAGGACGGGGGCTACACCTTC
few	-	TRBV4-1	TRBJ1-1	CASSQVAGNTEAFF	TGCGCCAGCAGCCAAGTGGCCGGGAACACTGAAGCTTTCTTT
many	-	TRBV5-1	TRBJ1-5	CASSPGLNQPQHF	TGCGCCAGCAGCCCCGGACTAAATCAGCCCCAGCATTTT
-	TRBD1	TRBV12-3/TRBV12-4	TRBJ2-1	CASSRGDRAGEQFF	TGTGCCAGCAGTCGGGGGGACAGGGCGGGTGAGCAGTTCTTC
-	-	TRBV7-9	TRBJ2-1	CASSSWSSSYNEQFF	TGTGCCAGCAGCTCATGGTCGAGCTCCTACAATGAGCAGTTCTTC
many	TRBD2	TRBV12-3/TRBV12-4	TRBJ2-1	CASSLGGRINGNEQFF	TGTGCCAGCAGTTTAGGCGGGAGGATTAACGGCAATGAGCAGTTCTTC
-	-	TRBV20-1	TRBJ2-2	CSARDGWDRGELFF	TGCAGTGCTAGAGATGGATGGGACCGCGGGGAGCTGTTTTTT
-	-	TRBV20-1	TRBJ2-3	CSARGAGTDTQYF	TGCAGTGCTAGAGGGGCAGGTACAGATACGCAGTATTTT
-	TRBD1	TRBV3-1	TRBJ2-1	CASSPSGRGTYNEQFF	TGTGCCAGCAGCCCCAGCGGCAGGGGGACCTACAATGAGCAGTTCTTC
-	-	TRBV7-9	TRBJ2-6	CASSLARGHSGANVLTF	TGTGCCAGCAGCTTAGCGCGAGGGCACTCTGGGGCCAACGTCCTGACTTTC
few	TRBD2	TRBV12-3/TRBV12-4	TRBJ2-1	CASRSRTSGNEQFF	TGTGCCAGCAGGTCTAGGACTAGCGGCAATGAGCAGTTCTTC